This entry describes one TCR beta chain. Its antigen is unknown. This record comes from a study of CD8 T cells in Susac syndrome. Per the germline V gene, CDR1 is SGDLS and CDR2 is YYNGEE. V shed 1 base and J shed 9 bases, with 11 bases lying between them. The CDR3 loop spans 13 amino acids. Study results and limitations: It was acknowledged by the study that relatively few individuals were included in its TCR sequencing and HLA analysis.

A quantity of about 0.5 to 1 ug RNA underwent reverse transcription using random hexamers. A multiplex approach, immunoSEQ multiplex PCR, amplified TCR beta CDR3 across 54 Vbeta and 13 Jbeta. One entry per CDR3 protein, called by TCRdb with MiXCR from the immunoSEQ multiplex PCR reads. Counted here are about 160,000 distinct CDR3 sequences, about 93% occurring once; the ten biggest clones make up around 0.13%. TCR beta sequencing was performed on blood CD8+ and CD4+ T cells. TEMRA cells were FACS-enriched, while CD8+ and CD4+ T cells were negatively isolated. The TCR originated in a human donor in good health. Sequencing input: CD4+ T cells from PBMCs. The chain is built from TRBV9 and TRBJ1-5; D uncertain. Here the CDR3 reads CASSVQGLGPQHF. CDR3 DNA: TGTGCCAGCAGCGTACAAGGGCTGGGGCCCCAGCATTTT.